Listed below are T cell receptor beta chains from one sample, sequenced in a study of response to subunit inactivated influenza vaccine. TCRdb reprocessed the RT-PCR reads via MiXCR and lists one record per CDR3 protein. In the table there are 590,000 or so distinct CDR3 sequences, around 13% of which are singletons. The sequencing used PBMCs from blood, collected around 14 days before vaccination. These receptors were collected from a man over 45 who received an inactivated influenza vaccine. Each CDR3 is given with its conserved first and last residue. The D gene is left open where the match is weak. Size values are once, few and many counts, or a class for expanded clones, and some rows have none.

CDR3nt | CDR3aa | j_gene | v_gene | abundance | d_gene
TGTGCCAGCAGTTTTCTAACAGGGGGCGGCGAGAATGGCTACACCTTC | CASSFLTGGGENGYTF | TRBJ1-2 | TRBV12-3/TRBV12-4 | few | TRBD1
TGTGCCAGCAAAAGTTCGAGGACAGGGATCGGGCCCCAGCATTTT | CASKSSRTGIGPQHF | TRBJ1-5 | TRBV27 | few | TRBD1
TGTGCCAGCAGCCGCCACCGGAATGAAAAACTGTTTTTT | CASSRHRNEKLFF | TRBJ1-4 | TRBV3-1 | . | .
TGTGCCACCAGCCATCGTAGACAGGGTGGAGATACGCAGTATTTT | CATSHRRQGGDTQYF | TRBJ2-3 | TRBV15 | . | TRBD1
TGTGCCAGCAGCCAAACAGCCACGGAGCAGTACTTC | CASSQTATEQYF | TRBJ2-7 | TRBV4-2 | few | .
TGTGCCAGCGGGAGTACGACAGGGGCCACAGATACGCAGTATTTT | CASGSTTGATDTQYF | TRBJ2-3 | TRBV6-1 | few | TRBD1
TGTGCCAGCAGCTTATTTAGCGTTCTAGAGACCCAGTACTTC | CASSLFSVLETQYF | TRBJ2-5 | TRBV7-8 | many | .
TGTGCCAGCCGTAATCGGGCCGACAAATACACCGGGGAGCTGTTTTTT | CASRNRADKYTGELFF | TRBJ2-2 | TRBV6-2/TRBV6-3 | . | .
TGTGCCAGCAGTTACTCGGCGGGAGTTGACACCGGGGAGCTGTTTTTT | CASSYSAGVDTGELFF | TRBJ2-2 | TRBV6-5 | few | TRBD2
TGCGCCAGCAGCTTGGAGGGACTGACGGGATCAGATACGCAGTATTTT | CASSLEGLTGSDTQYF | TRBJ2-3 | TRBV5-1 | few | .
TGCAGTGCTAGTAGGAGGCGGGGGGGAACCGGGGAGCTGTTTTTT | CSASRRRGGTGELFF | TRBJ2-2 | TRBV20-1 | many | TRBD2
TGTGCCAGCAGCTTGCAGGGAGTTCAGCCCCAGCATTTT | CASSLQGVQPQHF | TRBJ1-5 | TRBV7-8 | few | .
TGCGCCAGCAGCCGAGGGGGCCGCACCACAGATACGCAGTATTTT | CASSRGGRTTDTQYF | TRBJ2-3 | TRBV4-3 | many | TRBD1
TGCGCCAGCAGCCAAGAAGGGGGACAGGGAGACTACGAGCAGTACTTC | CASSQEGGQGDYEQYF | TRBJ2-7 | TRBV4-1 | many | TRBD1
TGTGCCAGCAGCCTAACGACTAGCGGGAACACCGGGGAGCTGTTTTTT | CASSLTTSGNTGELFF | TRBJ2-2 | TRBV9 | . | TRBD2
TGTGCCAGCAGCTGGAGCGGGGTCCGCACAGATACGCAGTATTTT | CASSWSGVRTDTQYF | TRBJ2-3 | TRBV7-8 | many | TRBD2
TGCAGTGCCCAGGGAGCCGACGGCCCGGGAGTGTCTTTTGTTACAGATACGCAGTATTTT | CSAQGADGPGVSFVTDTQYF | TRBJ2-3 | TRBV20-1 | many | .
TGTGCCAGCAGCCAACCCCTAGCGGGAGGGGGCAATGAGCAGTTCTTC | CASSQPLAGGGNEQFF | TRBJ2-1 | TRBV4-2 | many | TRBD2
TGCGCCAGCAGCTTGGGGGACTATCAGGGGGGTCAGCAGTACTTC | CASSLGDYQGGQQYF | TRBJ2-7 | TRBV5-1 | many | .
TGTGCCAGCAGCTCCGACTTTGGGGCGGGAGGCCGCTGGACCCAGTACTTC | CASSSDFGAGGRWTQYF | TRBJ2-5 | TRBV7-6 | many | TRBD2
TGTGCCAGCAGCTTAGGGCAGGGAAATAATTCACCCCTCCACTTT | CASSLGQGNNSPLHF | TRBJ1-6 | TRBV7-2 | many | .
TGCAGTGCTAGACGGCAAGAGACCCAGTACTTC | CSARRQETQYF | TRBJ2-5 | TRBV20-1 | . | .
TGTGCCAGCAAACTCGGGTTTAGCTCCTACGAGCAGTACTTC | CASKLGFSSYEQYF | TRBJ2-7 | TRBV6-1 | many | .
TGTGCCAGCAGCCGCGGCGGGTCTGGATATGGCTACACCTTC | CASSRGGSGYGYTF | TRBJ1-2 | TRBV14 | . | .
TGTGCCAGCAGCCCGGGACAGAATACGCAGTATTTT | CASSPGQNTQYF | TRBJ2-3 | TRBV7-2 | few | TRBD1
TGTGCCAGCAGCGTGGACAGTCACCCCACAGAGACCCAGTACTTC | CASSVDSHPTETQYF | TRBJ2-5 | TRBV5-5 | many | .
TGTGCCAGCAGCAAATCGGGGGATAGGGCTGACGAGCAGTACTTC | CASSKSGDRADEQYF | TRBJ2-7 | TRBV21-1 | few | .
TGTGCCAGCAGCCAAGGAGGTAGCGCACGAGGGGATAGGTTCTTC | CASSQGGSARGDRFF | TRBJ2-1 | TRBV3-1 | few | .
TGTGCCTGGAGTGTACTTTCTAGCGGGAGCGTCGTCTACGAGCAGTACTTC | CAWSVLSSGSVVYEQYF | TRBJ2-7 | TRBV30 | . | TRBD2
TGTGCCAGCAGCGTCGGGGCCTATGGGGACTATGGCTACACCTTC | CASSVGAYGDYGYTF | TRBJ1-2 | TRBV9 | few | .
TGCGCCAGCAGCTTGGGGACTAGCGGGGGCTACAATGAGCAGTTCTTC | CASSLGTSGGYNEQFF | TRBJ2-1 | TRBV7-2 | many | TRBD2
TGCGCCAGCAGCTTGGAGGACAGCCAATACAATGAGCAGTTCTTC | CASSLEDSQYNEQFF | TRBJ2-1 | TRBV5-1 | few | .
TGTGCCAGCAGTTCCCTGGGCTCTGGGGCCAACGTCCTGACTTTC | CASSSLGSGANVLTF | TRBJ2-6 | TRBV27 | few | .
TGTGCCACCAGCACCTACTCGTCACAGGGGATCCGGTTCTTC | CATSTYSSQGIRFF | TRBJ2-1 | TRBV15 | . | TRBD1
TGTGCCAGCACCGCCCTGGTGCTGGAGACCCAGTACTTC | CASTALVLETQYF | TRBJ2-5 | TRBV7-9 | . | .
TGTGCCAGCAGCTTCCAACGGGGGGCCTACGAGCAGTACTTC | CASSFQRGAYEQYF | TRBJ2-7 | TRBV7-2 | few | TRBD2
TGTGCCAGCAGTTTCGTGGGGATTACAGATACGCAGTATTTT | CASSFVGITDTQYF | TRBJ2-3 | TRBV12-3/TRBV12-4 | many | .
TGTGCCATCAGTGATTACACAGGGCTTATTGGCTACACCTTC | CAISDYTGLIGYTF | TRBJ1-2 | TRBV10-3 | . | .
TGCAGTGCCAGGTCCGACAGGGCGAATCAGCCCCAGCATTTT | CSARSDRANQPQHF | TRBJ1-5 | TRBV20-1 | . | TRBD1
TGTGCCAGCAGCTTATCGGTCGGACAGGGGGTTCAGCCCCAGCATTTT | CASSLSVGQGVQPQHF | TRBJ1-5 | TRBV11-3 | few | TRBD1
TGTGCCAGCAGCTTGTTAACCGGGTCAGGGAAAATCCAAGAGACCCAGTACTTC | CASSLLTGSGKIQETQYF | TRBJ2-5 | TRBV5-5 | . | .
TGCAGTGCTAGAGATGGGCCCGGGGGAAAACTGTTTTTT | CSARDGPGGKLFF | TRBJ1-4 | TRBV20-1 | . | .
TGCAGCGGCGCGACAGGGTTCCAAGAGACCCAGTACTTC | CSGATGFQETQYF | TRBJ2-5 | TRBV29-1 | . | TRBD1
TGCAGTGCCTTGAGGGCGGGAGAGTTTGCCAAAAACATTCAGTACTTC | CSALRAGEFAKNIQYF | TRBJ2-4 | TRBV20-1 | many | TRBD2
TGTGCCAGCAGCATAGGGGGGGGGACAGGATATTATGAGCAGTACTTC | CASSIGGGTGYYEQYF | TRBJ2-7 | TRBV7-9 | . | .
TGCGCCAGCAGCTTGGCTGGCACAGGGGGAGAAAAACTGTTTTTT | CASSLAGTGGEKLFF | TRBJ1-4 | TRBV5-1 | many | TRBD1
TGTGCCAGCAGCACCCGGGACAGCCCTAACTATGGCTACACCTTC | CASSTRDSPNYGYTF | TRBJ1-2 | TRBV9 | few | TRBD1
TGCAGTGCTAGAGCGGGAGGAGGGAATGAGCAGTTCTTC | CSARAGGGNEQFF | TRBJ2-1 | TRBV20-1 | few | TRBD2
TGTGCCAGCAGTGAAGCGCGATCTTTCTACGAGCAGTACTTC | CASSEARSFYEQYF | TRBJ2-7 | TRBV2 | . | .
TGTGCCAGCAGCTTAGGTGCCGCGCGGGGGACTAGCGGGCCCTCTTTT | CASSLGAARGTSGPSF | TRBJ2-3 | TRBV11-2 | few | TRBD2
TGTGCCAGCAGCTATCGGACAGGGGGCTTCTCCTACGAGCAGTACTTC | CASSYRTGGFSYEQYF | TRBJ2-7 | TRBV7-2 | few | TRBD1
TGCGCCAGCAGCCAACAGGACAGGAGTAACACTGAAGCTTTCTTT | CASSQQDRSNTEAFF | TRBJ1-1 | TRBV4-1 | few | TRBD1
TGCAGTGCTATTCGGGAGAGCGATACGCAGTATTTT | CSAIRESDTQYF | TRBJ2-3 | TRBV20-1 | few | .
TGTGCCAGCAGTTACGAGGGCGACTATGGCTACACCTTC | CASSYEGDYGYTF | TRBJ1-2 | TRBV6-6 | . | .
TGTGCCAGCTCACCGCGACAGTTAGAGACCCAGTACTTC | CASSPRQLETQYF | TRBJ2-5 | TRBV18 | . | .
TGCGCCAGCAGCCAAGGAGGAGCGGGGGGATACAATGAGCAGTTCTTC | CASSQGGAGGYNEQFF | TRBJ2-1 | TRBV4-1 | few | TRBD2
TGTGCCAGCAGCCCGGGACAAACGGGCGTCCTGACTTTC | CASSPGQTGVLTF | TRBJ2-6 | TRBV7-8 | . | .
TGCGCCAGCAGCCAAGGTGCCGGGACTAGCGACGCAGATACGCAGTATTTT | CASSQGAGTSDADTQYF | TRBJ2-3 | TRBV4-3 | few | TRBD2
TGTGCCATCAAGATGACAGGGTCCCAAGAGACCCAGTACTTC | CAIKMTGSQETQYF | TRBJ2-5 | TRBV10-3 | . | TRBD1
TGCGCCAGCAGCTTCGGTGAAAAACTGTTTTTT | CASSFGEKLFF | TRBJ1-4 | TRBV4-1 | few | .